This TCR beta chain was identified in a study of T cell responses to AZD1222 COVID-19 vaccine. TCRdb's table, derived via immunoSEQ multiplex PCR, lists solely in-frame clones and lacks some. The repertoire holds some 150,000 clones, with around 90% as singletons. Study-level results: AZD1222 recipients seropositive at baseline numbered only six or seven.

With regard to this clone: Its antigen is unknown.

The clonotype originates from an adult in good health. Sequencing used peripheral blood, obtained on day 0 of AZD1222 vaccination.

CDR3 sequence: CASSLVVRNYGYTF. The CDR3 DNA follows: TGTGCCAGCAGTTTAGTAGTCCGTAACTATGGCTACACCTTC. V and J are TRBV28 and TRBJ1-2, with D uncertain. Trimming removed 2 bases at V and 1 base at J, with 8 bases between. The CDR3 spans 14 residues. Germline V gene lookup returns CDR1 MDHEN and CDR2 SYDVKM.